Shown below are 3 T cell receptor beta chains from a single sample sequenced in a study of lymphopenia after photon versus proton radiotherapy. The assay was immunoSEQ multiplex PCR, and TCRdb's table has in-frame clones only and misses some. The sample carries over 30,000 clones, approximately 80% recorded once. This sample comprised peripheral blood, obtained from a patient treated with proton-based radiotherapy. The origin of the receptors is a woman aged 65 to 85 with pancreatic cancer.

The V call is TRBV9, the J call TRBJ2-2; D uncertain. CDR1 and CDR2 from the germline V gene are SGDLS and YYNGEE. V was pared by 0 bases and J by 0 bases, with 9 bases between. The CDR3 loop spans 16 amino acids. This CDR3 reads CASSVAPGANTGELFF. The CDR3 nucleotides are TGTGCCAGCAGCGTAGCTCCGGGCGCGAACACCGGGGAGCTGTTTTTT.

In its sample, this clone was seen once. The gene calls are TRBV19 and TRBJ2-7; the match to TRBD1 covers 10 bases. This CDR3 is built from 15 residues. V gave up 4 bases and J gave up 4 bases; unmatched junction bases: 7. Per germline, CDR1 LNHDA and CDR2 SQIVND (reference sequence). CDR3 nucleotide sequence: TGTGCCAGTAGTACCCGGGACAGGGGTCGGTACGAGCAGTACTTC. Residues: CASSTRDRGRYEQYF.

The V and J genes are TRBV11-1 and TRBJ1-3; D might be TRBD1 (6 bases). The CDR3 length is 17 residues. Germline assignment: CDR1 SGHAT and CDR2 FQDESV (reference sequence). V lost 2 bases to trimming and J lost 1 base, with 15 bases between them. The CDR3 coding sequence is TGTGCCAGCAGCTTATCGAGGACAGCCGCATCTGGAAACACCATATATTTT. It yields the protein CASSLSRTAASGNTIYF. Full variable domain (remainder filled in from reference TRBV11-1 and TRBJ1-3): EAEVAQSPRYKITEKSQAVAFWCDPISGHATLYWYRQILGQGPELLVQFQDESVVDDSQLPKDRFSAERLKGVDSTLKIQPAELGDSAMYLCASSLSRTAASGNTIYFGEGSWLTVV.